The T cell receptor (beta chain) described here comes from a study of CD8+ T cells in alopecia areata. The overall study: Each day, treated patients took oral tofacitinib twice, at 5 to 10 mg per dose.

Following RNA extraction, reverse transcription yielded cDNA that acted as the sequencing template. Method: immunoSEQ multiplex PCR; TCRdb's copy keeps in-frame clones and lacks some. The sample comprises nearly 200,000 clones, 55% to 75% of which are singletons, and about 5.5% rests with the top ten. As for treatment: oral pan-JAK inhibitor, 5-10 mg twice daily. This CDR3 spans 15 amino acids. CDR1 and CDR2 from the germline V gene are SGDLS and YYNGEE. Trimming cost V 0 bases and J 5 bases; bases outside gene matches: 4. The material sequenced was CD4+ T cells sorted from blood, taken at week 24, from a patient treated with tofacitinib. The sequence was obtained from a human donor with alopecia areata. The V gene is TRBV9, the J gene TRBJ2-3, with 9 bases lining up with TRBD2. The CDR3 region is CASSVVSGGIDTQYF. The CDR3 region has the DNA TGTGCCAGCAGCGTAGTGAGCGGGGGGATAGATACGCAGTATTTT.